The 10 T cell receptor beta chains in this list originate from one sample, sequenced in a study of a mutant IDH1 vaccine in newly diagnosed glioma (dated by TCRdb to the early 2020s). Library preparation used the immunoSEQ multiplex PCR assay. Imported from immuneACCESS, the table was reduced by TCRdb to in-frame sequences with V and J called. These copies leave out some clones; in studies compared against another copy, an unresolved V gene accounts for under half, and the cause of the remainder is not known. The sample table holds tens of thousands of clones, of which over 75% were seen once. The ten largest clones represent roughly 20% of the sample. The time point label here, explained by the study, means: baseline, week 1 (first vaccination visit). This sample's treatment or condition label indicates: pre-vaccination baseline after standard-of-care therapy. Sequencing used PBMCs, obtained from a glioma patient treated with radiotherapy, temozolomide or both. Receptors were obtained from a man aged 25 to 40 with glioma.

This clone was observed a few times. The chain links TRBV28 to TRBJ1-5; no clear D. The germline V gene encodes CDR1 MDHEN and CDR2 SYDVKM. There are 14 residues in the CDR3. Trimming stripped 3 bases from V and 1 base from J, with 7 bases between. For the CDR3, the DNA is TGTGCCAGCAGTTTTCAGAGGAGCAATCAGCCCCAGCATTTT. Translating gives CASSFQRSNQPQHF.

The chain carries TRBV19 and TRBJ1-4, with D tentatively TRBD1 (5 bases). V was trimmed by 3 bases and J by 6 bases, leaving 14 bases between them. Germline CDR1 is LNHDA and CDR2 is SQIVND (reference sequence). The CDR3 has 15 residues. Here the CDR3 reads CASSMRGARDEKLFF. The CDR3, as DNA: TGTGCCAGTAGTATGCGAGGGGCCCGGGATGAAAAACTGTTTTTT.

V usage is TRBV5-6 and J usage is TRBJ2-4; no clear D gene. This CDR3 comprises 13 residues. Per the germline V gene, CDR1 is SGHDT and CDR2 is YYEEEE. The V end lost 4 bases, the J end lost 6 bases, and 11 bases lay between the germline ends. The CDR3 is CASSLSQANIQYF. DNA for the CDR3: TGTGCCAGCAGCCTTAGCCAGGCAAACATTCAGTACTTC.

Written as DNA, the CDR3 is TGTGCCAGCAGCCTTACCCCCGGGGTTCAAGAGACCCAGTACTTC. Translation gives CASSLTPGVQETQYF. V is TRBV5-6 and J is TRBJ2-5; D perhaps matches TRBD2 (5 bases). The CDR3 runs 15 residues. Between the trimmed V and J ends, which lost 4 bases and 2 bases, there was a span of 15 bases. The germline V gene encodes CDR1 SGHDT and CDR2 YYEEEE.

This clone qualifies as medium-sized. The chain recombines TRBV6-6 with TRBJ2-5; D remains unclear. V was shortened by 0 bases and J by 0 bases, with 5 bases between the two germline ends. Germline CDR1 reads MNHNY; CDR2 reads SVGAGI (reference sequence). The CDR3 contains 14 residues. Here the CDR3 reads CASSYSQDQETQYF. The CDR3 DNA follows: TGTGCCAGCAGTTACTCCCAGGACCAAGAGACCCAGTACTTC.

V usage is TRBV6-1 and J usage is TRBJ1-5, with D uncertain. The V and J ends lost 0 bases and 4 bases respectively, with 7 bases between them. Germline V gene data show CDR1 as MNHNS and CDR2 as SASEGT. The CDR3 sequence is 14 residues long. This CDR3 is CASSEALENQPQHF. In nucleotides, the CDR3 is TGTGCCAGCAGTGAAGCGCTAGAGAATCAGCCCCAGCATTTT.

CDR3 loop: CSVGGKSGSGNTIYF. The CDR3 DNA sequence: TGCAGCGTTGGGGGGAAAAGTGGCTCTGGAAACACCATATATTTT. The chain carries TRBV29-1 and TRBJ1-3; possible D gene TRBD1, 5 bases. Per the germline V gene, CDR1 is SQVTM and CDR2 is ANQGSEA. The CDR3 sequence is 15 residues long. With 4 bases removed from V and 0 bases from J, the gap between germline ends came to 13 bases.

The rearrangement joins TRBV5-1 to TRBJ2-3, with 9 bases identical to TRBD1. Trimming at V came to 0 bases and at J to 7 bases, leaving 6 bases not matched to a gene. CDR1 and CDR2 (germline): SGHRS, YFSETQ. CDR3 length equals 15 residues. In DNA, the CDR3 is TGCGCCAGCAGCTTGGACGGGGGGACAGGGAATACGCAGTATTTT. This gives the protein CASSLDGGTGNTQYF.

V usage is TRBV2 and J usage is TRBJ2-2; a possible D gene is TRBD2 (5 bases). CDR1 and CDR2 (germline): SNHLY, FYNNEI. This CDR3 is 15 amino acids long. The V end lost 6 bases, the J end lost 3 bases, and 14 bases lay between the germline ends. The CDR3 here is CASSPPQRYTGELFF. In DNA form, the CDR3 reads TGTGCCAGCAGCCCCCCTCAGCGGTACACCGGGGAGCTGTTTTTT.

The genes are TRBV27 and TRBJ2-2; 10 nucleotides match TRBD2. The trim removed 2 bases at V and 3 bases at J, leaving 6 bases unmatched. CDR1 is MNHEY, CDR2 SMNVEV, per germline (reference sequence). The CDR3 extends over 17 amino acids. The CDR3 DNA reads TGTGCCAGCAGTTTACCTAGCGGGAGAATTGACACCGGGGAGCTGTTTTTT. Translated: CASSLPSGRIDTGELFF.